This section outlines one T cell receptor (beta chain) sequence together with its context. This sample is drawn from a study of T cell changes during pregnancy in multiple sclerosis. V gave up 0 bases and J gave up 7 bases, with 13 bases separating them. Germline V gene lookup returns CDR1 SGHKS and CDR2 YYEKEE (reference sequence). This CDR3 contains 14 residues. The assay was immunoSEQ multiplex PCR, and TCRdb's table has in-frame clones only and misses some. The table shows around 80,000 clones, with 92% occurring only once. The rearrangement joins TRBV5-5 to TRBJ1-2; D unclear. Sequencing was performed on peripheral blood, taken before pregnancy. The source of this sequence is a female donor with multiple sclerosis, enrolled in a pregnancy study. CDR3 bases: TGTGCCAGCAGCTTGGTTAGCCTCCCGGGTGGCTACACCTTC. Translating gives CASSLVSLPGGYTF.